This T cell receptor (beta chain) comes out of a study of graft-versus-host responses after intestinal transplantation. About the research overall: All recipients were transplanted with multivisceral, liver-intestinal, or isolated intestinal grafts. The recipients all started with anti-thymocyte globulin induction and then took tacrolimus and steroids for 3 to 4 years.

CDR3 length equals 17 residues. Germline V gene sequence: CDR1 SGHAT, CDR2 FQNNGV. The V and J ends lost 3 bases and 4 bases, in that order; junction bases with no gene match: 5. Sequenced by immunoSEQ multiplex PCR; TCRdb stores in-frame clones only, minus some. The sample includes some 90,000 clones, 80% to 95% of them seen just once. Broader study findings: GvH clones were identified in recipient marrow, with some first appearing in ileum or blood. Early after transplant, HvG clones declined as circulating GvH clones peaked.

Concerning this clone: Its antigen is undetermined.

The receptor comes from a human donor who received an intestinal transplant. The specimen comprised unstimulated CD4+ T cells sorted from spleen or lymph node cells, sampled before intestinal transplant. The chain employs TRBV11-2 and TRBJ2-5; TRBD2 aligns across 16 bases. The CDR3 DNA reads TGTGCCAGCAGCTTGGGACTAGCGGGAGGGCCGGCAGAGACCCAGTACTTC. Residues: CASSLGLAGGPAETQYF.